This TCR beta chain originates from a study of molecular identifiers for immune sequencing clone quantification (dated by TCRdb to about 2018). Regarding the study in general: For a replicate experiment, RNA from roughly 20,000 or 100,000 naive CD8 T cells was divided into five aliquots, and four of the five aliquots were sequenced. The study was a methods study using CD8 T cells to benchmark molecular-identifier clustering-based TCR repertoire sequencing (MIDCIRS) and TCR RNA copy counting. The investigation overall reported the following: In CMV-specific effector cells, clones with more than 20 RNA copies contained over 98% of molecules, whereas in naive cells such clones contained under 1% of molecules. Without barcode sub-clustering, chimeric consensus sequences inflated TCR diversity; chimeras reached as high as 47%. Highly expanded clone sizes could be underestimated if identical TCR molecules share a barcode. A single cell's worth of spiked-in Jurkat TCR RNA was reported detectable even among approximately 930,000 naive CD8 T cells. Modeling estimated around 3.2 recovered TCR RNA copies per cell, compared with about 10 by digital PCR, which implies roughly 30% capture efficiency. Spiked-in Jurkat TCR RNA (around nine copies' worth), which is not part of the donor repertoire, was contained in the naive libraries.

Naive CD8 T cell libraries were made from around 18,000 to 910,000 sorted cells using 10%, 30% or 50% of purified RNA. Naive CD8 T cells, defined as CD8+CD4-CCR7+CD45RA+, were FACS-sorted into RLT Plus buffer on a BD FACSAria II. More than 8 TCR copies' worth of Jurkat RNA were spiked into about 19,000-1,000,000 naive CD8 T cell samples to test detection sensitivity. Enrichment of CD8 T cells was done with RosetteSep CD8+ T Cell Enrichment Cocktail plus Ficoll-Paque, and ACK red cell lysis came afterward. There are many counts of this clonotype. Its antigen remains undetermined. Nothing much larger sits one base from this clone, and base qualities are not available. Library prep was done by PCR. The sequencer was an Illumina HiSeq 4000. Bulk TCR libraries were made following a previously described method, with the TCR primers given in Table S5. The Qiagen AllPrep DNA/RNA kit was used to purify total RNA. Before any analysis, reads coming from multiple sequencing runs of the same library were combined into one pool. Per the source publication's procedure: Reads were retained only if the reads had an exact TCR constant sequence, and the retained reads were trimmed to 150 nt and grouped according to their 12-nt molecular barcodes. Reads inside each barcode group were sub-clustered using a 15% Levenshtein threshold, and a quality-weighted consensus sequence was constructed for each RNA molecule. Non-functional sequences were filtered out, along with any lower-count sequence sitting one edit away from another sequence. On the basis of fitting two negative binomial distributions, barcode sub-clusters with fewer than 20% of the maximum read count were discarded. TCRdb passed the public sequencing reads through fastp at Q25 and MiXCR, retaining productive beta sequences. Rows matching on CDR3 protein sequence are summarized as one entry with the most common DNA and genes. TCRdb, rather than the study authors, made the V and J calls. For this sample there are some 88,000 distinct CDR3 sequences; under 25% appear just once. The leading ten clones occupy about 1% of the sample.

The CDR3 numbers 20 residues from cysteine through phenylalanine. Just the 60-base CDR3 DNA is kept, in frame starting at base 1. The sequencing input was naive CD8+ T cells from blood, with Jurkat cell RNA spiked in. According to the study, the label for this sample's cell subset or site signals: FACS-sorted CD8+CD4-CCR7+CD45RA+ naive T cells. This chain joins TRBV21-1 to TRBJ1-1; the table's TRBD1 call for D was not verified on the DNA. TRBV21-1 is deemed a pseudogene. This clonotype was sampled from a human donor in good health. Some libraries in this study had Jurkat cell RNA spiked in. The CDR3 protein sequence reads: CASSAVGTTRDRGPGTEAFF. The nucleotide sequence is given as TGTGCCAGCAGCGCAGTAGGAACTACCCGGGACAGGGGGCCGGGCACTGAAGCTTTCTTT.